This TCR beta chain was identified in a study of cytomegalovirus exposure and HLA in healthy donors. Overall study: There were some 380 genotyped donors. Of these, 75% to 90% fell in the genetic ancestry cluster associated with self-reported Caucasian donors. Findings and limits, study-wide: Overall, around 160 TCR beta chains were annotated as cytomegalovirus-associated.

Looked up from germline, CDR1 is SQVTM and CDR2 is ANQGSEA. Between the trimmed V and J ends, which lost 6 bases and 4 bases, there was a span of 12 bases. The length of the CDR3 is 12 residues. The PCR had 60 Vbeta and 13 Jbeta primers. This table comes from immunoSEQ multiplex PCR, and its TCRdb copy is limited to in-frame clones, with some not included. The sample includes some 180,000 clones, around 87% of them seen just once. As to this clone: The antigen is unknown.

The sample consisted of PBMCs. This sequence joins TRBV29-1 and TRBJ1-1; maybe TRBD1 (6 bases). This TCR was recovered from a boy aged 2 to 10 in good health and CMV-seronegative. In DNA, the CDR3 is TGCAGCGTCCAGGGGCGGATCACTGAAGCTTTCTTT. Protein: CSVQGRITEAFF.